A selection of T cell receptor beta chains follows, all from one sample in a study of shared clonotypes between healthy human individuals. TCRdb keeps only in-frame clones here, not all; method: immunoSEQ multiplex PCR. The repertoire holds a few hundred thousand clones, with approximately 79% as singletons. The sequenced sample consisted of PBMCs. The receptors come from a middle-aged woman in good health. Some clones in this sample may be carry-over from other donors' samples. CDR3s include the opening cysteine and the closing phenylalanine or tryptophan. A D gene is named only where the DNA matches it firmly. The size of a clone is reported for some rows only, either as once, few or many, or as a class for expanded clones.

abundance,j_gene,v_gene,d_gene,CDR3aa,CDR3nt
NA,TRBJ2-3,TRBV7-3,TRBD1,CASSLQGAFADTQYF,TGTGCCAGCAGCTTACAGGGGGCATTTGCAGATACGCAGTATTTT
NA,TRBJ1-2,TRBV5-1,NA,CASTTRGGYGYTF,TGCGCCAGCACCACAAGGGGAGGCTATGGCTACACCTTC
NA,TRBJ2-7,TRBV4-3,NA,CASSQDPGTQGEQYF,TGCGCCAGCAGCCAAGATCCCGGCACTCAGGGCGAGCAGTACTTC
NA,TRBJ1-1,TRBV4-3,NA,CASSQEVPGSEAFF,TGCGCCAGCAGCCAAGAGGTGCCGGGGTCGGAAGCTTTCTTT
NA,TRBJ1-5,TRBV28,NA,CASSLLGGGGQPQHF,TGTGCCAGCAGTTTATTGGGGGGTGGCGGTCAGCCCCAGCATTTT
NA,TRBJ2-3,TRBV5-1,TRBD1,CASSSGQVESDTQYF,TGCGCCAGCAGCTCCGGACAGGTTGAGTCAGATACGCAGTATTTT
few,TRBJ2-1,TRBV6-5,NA,CASSYSPDIYNEQFF,TGTGCCAGCAGTTACTCGCCGGACATCTACAATGAGCAGTTCTTC
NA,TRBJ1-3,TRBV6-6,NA,CASSPLRLADTIYF,TGTGCCAGCAGCCCCCTCCGTTTGGCCGACACCATATATTTT
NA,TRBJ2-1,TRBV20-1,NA,CSALDFNEQFF,TGCAGTGCCCTAGATTTCAATGAGCAGTTCTTC
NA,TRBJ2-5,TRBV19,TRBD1,CASSRGTGRETQYF,TGTGCCAGTAGTAGGGGGACAGGTCGGGAGACCCAGTACTTC
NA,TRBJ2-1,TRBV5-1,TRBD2,CASSSDVSGSKHEQFF,TGCGCCAGCAGCTCAGATGTTAGCGGGAGCAAACATGAGCAGTTCTTC
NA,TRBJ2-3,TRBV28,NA,CASSLPGKGVGFTDTQYF,TGTGCCAGCAGTTTACCAGGGAAAGGGGTTGGGTTCACAGATACGCAGTATTTT
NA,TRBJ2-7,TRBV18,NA,CASSAETGPYEQYF,TGTGCCAGCTCAGCTGAAACGGGACCTTACGAGCAGTACTTC
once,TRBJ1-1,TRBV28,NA,CASHRRPTEAFF,TGTGCCAGCCATAGGCGGCCCACTGAAGCTTTCTTT
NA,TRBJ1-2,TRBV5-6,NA,CASSLDRVYYGYTF,TGTGCCAGCAGCTTGGACCGGGTATACTATGGCTACACCTTC
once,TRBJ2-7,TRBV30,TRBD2,CAWMSGALGRAYEQYF,TGTGCCTGGATGTCGGGTGCTTTAGGGAGGGCCTACGAGCAGTACTTC
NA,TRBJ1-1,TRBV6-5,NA,CASSPTVTAHSEAFF,TGTGCCAGCAGTCCCACCGTCACCGCCCACTCTGAAGCTTTCTTT
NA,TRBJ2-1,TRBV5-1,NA,CASSSEPSVGEQFF,TGCGCCAGCAGCTCCGAACCCTCTGTCGGGGAGCAGTTCTTC
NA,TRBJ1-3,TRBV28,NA,CASSFPGNTIYF,TGTGCCAGCAGTTTTCCTGGAAACACCATATATTTT
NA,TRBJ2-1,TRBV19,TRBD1,CASSLDRGYEQFF,TGTGCCAGTAGTCTAGACAGGGGCTATGAGCAGTTCTTC
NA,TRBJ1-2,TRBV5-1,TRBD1,CASSLDQGGAWDGYTF,TGCGCCAGCAGCTTGGATCAGGGGGGAGCGTGGGATGGCTACACCTTC
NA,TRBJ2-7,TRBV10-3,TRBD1,CAIRDFGTEREQYF,TGTGCCATCAGGGATTTTGGGACAGAGAGGGAGCAGTACTTC
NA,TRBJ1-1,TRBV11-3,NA,CASSLAQNTEAFF,TGTGCCAGCAGCTTAGCCCAGAACACTGAAGCTTTCTTT
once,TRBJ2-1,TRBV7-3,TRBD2,CASSLASGTYNEQFF,TGTGCCAGCAGCTTAGCGAGCGGGACGTACAATGAGCAGTTCTTC
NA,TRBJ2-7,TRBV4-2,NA,CASSKQGSFSYEQYF,TGTGCCAGCAGCAAACAGGGTAGTTTCTCCTACGAGCAGTACTTC